The clone carrying this T cell receptor (beta chain) was found many times. Its antigen is undetermined. TCRdb used MiXCR to reprocess the multiplex PCR reads, holding one entry per CDR3 protein. The table has about 13,000 distinct CDR3 sequences, approximately 50% seen once. The sample is drawn from a study of breast tumors, draining lymph nodes, adjacent tissues. General study points: The lymph node origin of tumor T cells was framed as consistent with a hypothesis, not demonstrated. Luminal-like breast cancer showed significantly higher tumor–nontumor repertoire similarity than basal-like. Tumor repertoires ranked between lymph nodes and nontumor tissue in diversity, with V and J gene preferences.

The CDR3 consists of 14 residues. Germline V gene data show CDR1 as MDHEN and CDR2 as SYDVKM. V lost 5 bases and J 2 bases, leaving 13 bases between the germline ends. This chain uses TRBV28 with TRBJ2-7; D remains unclear. The clonotype comes from a female donor with breast cancer. Some clones in this sample may be carry-over from other donors' samples. Sequenced: tumor-adjacent breast tissue. This CDR3 is CASSAPSLAYEQYF. The CDR3 region has the DNA TGTGCCAGCAGTGCCCCCTCGCTAGCCTACGAGCAGTACTTC.